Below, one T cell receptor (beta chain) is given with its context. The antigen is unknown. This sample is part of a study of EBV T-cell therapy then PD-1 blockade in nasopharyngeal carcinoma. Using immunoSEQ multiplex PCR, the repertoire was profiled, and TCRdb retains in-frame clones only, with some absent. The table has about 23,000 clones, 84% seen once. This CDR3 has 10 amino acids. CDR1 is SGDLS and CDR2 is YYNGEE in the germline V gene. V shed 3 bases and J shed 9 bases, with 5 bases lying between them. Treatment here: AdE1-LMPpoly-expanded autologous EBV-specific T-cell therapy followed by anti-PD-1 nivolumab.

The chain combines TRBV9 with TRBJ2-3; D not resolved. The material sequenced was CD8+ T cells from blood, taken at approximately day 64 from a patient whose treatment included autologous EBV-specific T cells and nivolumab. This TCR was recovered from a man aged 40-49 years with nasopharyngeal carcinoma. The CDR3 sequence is CASSGKTQYF. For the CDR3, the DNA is TGTGCCAGCAGCGGTAAGACGCAGTATTTT.